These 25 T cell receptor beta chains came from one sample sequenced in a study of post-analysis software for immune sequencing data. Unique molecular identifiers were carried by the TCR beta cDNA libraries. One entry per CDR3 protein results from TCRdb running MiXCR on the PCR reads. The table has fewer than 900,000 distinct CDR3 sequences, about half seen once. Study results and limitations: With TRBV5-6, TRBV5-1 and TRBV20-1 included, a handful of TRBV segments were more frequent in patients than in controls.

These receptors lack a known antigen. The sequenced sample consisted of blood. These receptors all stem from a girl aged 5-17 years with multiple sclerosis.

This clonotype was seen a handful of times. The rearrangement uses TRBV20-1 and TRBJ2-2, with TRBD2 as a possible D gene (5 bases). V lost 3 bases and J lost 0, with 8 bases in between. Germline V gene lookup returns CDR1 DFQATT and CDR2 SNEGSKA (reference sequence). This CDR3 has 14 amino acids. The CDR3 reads CSARTGTNTGELFF. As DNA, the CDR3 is TGCAGTGCTAGGACCGGGACGAACACCGGGGAGCTGTTTTTT.

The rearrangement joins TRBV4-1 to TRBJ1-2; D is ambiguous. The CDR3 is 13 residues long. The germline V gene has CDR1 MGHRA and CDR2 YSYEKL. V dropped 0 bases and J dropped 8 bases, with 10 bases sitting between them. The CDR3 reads CASSQELAGGYTF. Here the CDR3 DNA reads TGCGCCAGCAGCCAAGAATTGGCGGGAGGCTACACCTTC.

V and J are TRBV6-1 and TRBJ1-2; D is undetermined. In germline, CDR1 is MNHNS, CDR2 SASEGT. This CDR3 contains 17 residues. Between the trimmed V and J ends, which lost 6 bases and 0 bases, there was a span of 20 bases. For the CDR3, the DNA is TGTGCCAGCAGACCACGGAACCACTCGGGGACTAACTATGGCTACACCTTC. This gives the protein CASRPRNHSGTNYGYTF.

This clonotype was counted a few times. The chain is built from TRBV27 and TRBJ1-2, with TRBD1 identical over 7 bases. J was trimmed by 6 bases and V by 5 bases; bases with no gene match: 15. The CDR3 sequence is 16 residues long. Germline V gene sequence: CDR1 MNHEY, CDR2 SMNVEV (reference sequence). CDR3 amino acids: CASSPFFDGTEDGYTF. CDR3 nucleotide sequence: TGTGCCAGCAGTCCTTTCTTCGACGGGACAGAGGATGGCTACACCTTC.

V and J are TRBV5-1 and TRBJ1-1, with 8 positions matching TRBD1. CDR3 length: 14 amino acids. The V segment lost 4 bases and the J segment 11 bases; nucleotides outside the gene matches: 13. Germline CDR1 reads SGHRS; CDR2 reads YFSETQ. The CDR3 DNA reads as TGCGCCAGCAGCACCCTCGGACAGGGCGTAGGGGCTTTCTTT. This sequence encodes CASSTLGQGVGAFF.

The CDR3 sequence is CASRQQGAIWNSPLHF. In DNA, the CDR3 is TGTGCCAGCAGGCAACAGGGGGCGATCTGGAATTCACCCCTCCACTTT. This sequence joins TRBV6-2 or TRBV6-3 and TRBJ1-6; 9 nucleotides match TRBD1. This CDR3 is 16 amino acids long. The germline gives CDR1 MNHEY, CDR2 SVGEGT. V lost 6 bases and J lost 7; bases outside the gene matches: 10.

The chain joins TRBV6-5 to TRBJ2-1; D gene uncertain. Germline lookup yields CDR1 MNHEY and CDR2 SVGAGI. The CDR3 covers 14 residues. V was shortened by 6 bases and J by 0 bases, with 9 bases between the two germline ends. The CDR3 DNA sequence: TGTGCCAGCAGCCGATACCCCTCCTACAATGAGCAGTTCTTC. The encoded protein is CASSRYPSYNEQFF.

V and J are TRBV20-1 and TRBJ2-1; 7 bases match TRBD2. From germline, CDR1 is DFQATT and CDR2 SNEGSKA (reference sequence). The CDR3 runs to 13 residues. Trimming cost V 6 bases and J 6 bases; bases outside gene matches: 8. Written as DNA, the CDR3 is TGCAGTGCATGGGACTACGTATCCAATGAGCAGTTCTTC. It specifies CSAWDYVSNEQFF.

CDR3 sequence reads: CASSQDKRDEQYF. The CDR3 DNA follows: TGTGCCAGCAGCCAAGATAAGCGGGACGAGCAGTACTTC. The J gene is TRBJ2-4, the V gene TRBV4-2; D may be TRBD2 (6 bases). The J call may not be correct, given that the DNA end is closer to TRBJ2-7. Germline assignment: CDR1 LGHNA and CDR2 YNFKEQ. CDR3 size: 13 residues.

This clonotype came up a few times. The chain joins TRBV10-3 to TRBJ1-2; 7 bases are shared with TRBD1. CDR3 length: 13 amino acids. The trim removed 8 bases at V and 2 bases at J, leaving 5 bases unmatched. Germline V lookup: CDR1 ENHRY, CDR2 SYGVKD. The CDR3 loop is CAIAGQDNYGYTF. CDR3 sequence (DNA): TGTGCCATCGCTGGACAGGACAACTATGGCTACACCTTC.

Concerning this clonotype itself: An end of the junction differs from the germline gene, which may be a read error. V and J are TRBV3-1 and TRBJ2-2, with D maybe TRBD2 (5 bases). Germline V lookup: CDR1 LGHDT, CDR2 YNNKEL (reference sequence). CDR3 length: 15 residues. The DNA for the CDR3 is TGTGCCAGCAGCCAAGGTTACCCAAGGACCGGGGAGCGGTTTTTT. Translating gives CASSQGYPRTGERFF.

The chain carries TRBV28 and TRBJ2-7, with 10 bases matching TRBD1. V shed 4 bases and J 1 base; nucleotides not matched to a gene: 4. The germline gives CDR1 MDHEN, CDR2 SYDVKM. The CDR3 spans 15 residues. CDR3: CASSSGTGDSYEQYF. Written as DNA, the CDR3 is TGTGCCAGCAGTTCCGGGACAGGGGATTCCTACGAGCAGTACTTC. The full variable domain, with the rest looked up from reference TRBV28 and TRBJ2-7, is DVKVTQSSRYLVKRTGEKVFLECVQDMDHENMFWYRQDPGLGLRLIYFSYDVKMKEKGDIPEGYSVSREKKERFSLILESASTNQTSMYLCASSSGTGDSYEQYFGPGTRLTVT.

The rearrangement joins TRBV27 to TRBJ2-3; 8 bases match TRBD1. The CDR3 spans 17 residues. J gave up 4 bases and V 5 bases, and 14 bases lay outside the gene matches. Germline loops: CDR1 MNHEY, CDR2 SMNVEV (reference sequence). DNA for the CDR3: TGTGCCAGCAGTCCGAGGAGACAGGGGTTGGTGGCAGATACGCAGTATTTT. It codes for CASSPRRQGLVADTQYF.

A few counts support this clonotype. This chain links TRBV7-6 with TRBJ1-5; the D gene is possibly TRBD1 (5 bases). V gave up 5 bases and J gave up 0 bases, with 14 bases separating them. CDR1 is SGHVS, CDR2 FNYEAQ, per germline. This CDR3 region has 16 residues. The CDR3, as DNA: TGTGCCAGCAGCCCCGGGACCGGCGATAGCAATCAGCCCCAGCATTTT. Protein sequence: CASSPGTGDSNQPQHF. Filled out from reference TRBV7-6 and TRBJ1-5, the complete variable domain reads GAGVSQSPRYKVTKRGQDVALRCDPISGHVSLYWYRQALGQGPEFLTYFNYEAQQDKSGLPNDRFSAERPEGSISTLTIQRTEQRDSAMYRCASSPGTGDSNQPQHFGDGTRLSIL.

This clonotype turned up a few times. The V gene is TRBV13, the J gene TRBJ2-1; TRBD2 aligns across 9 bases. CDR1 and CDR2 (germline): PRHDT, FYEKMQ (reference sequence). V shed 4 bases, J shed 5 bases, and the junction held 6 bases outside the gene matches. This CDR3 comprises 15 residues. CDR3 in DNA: TGTGCCAGCAGCTATTTAGCGGGAGCCCACAATGAGCAGTTCTTC. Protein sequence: CASSYLAGAHNEQFF.

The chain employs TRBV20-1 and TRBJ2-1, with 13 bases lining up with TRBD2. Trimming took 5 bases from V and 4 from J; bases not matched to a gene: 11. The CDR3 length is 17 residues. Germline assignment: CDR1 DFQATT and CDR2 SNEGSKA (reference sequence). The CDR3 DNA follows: TGCAGTGCTTTTGGGACTAGCGGGGTTCCTATGTACAATGAGCAGTTCTTC. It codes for CSAFGTSGVPMYNEQFF.

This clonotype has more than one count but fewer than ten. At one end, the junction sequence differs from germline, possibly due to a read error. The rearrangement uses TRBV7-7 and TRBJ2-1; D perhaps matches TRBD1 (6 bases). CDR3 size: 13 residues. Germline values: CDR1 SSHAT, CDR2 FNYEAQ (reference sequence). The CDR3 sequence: CASSTDSHNEQFF. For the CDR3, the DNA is TGTGCTAGCAGCACGGACAGCCACAATGAGCAGTTCTTC.

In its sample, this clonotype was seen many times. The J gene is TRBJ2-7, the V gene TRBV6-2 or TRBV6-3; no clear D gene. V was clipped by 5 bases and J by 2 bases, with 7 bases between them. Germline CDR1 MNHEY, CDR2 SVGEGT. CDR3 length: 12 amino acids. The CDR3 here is CASSTGTYEQYF. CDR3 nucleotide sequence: TGTGCCAGCAGTACCGGAACCTACGAGCAGTACTTC.

CDR3 DNA sequence: TGTGCCAGCGGGACTTTCTTGGGCGACGAGCAGTACTTC. Translating gives CASGTFLGDEQYF. The chain employs TRBV6-5 and TRBJ2-7, with D possibly TRBD2 on 6 matching bases. V lost 8 bases, J lost 5 bases, and 16 bases lay in between. Germline V lookup: CDR1 MNHEY, CDR2 SVGAGI. The CDR3 consists of 13 residues.

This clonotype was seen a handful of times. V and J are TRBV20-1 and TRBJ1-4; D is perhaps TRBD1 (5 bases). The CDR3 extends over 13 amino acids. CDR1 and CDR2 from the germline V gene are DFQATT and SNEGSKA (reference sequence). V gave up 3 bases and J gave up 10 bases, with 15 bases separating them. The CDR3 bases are TGCAGTGCTAGGCCAAGGGGCGCGGTAAAACTGTTTTTT. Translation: CSARPRGAVKLFF.

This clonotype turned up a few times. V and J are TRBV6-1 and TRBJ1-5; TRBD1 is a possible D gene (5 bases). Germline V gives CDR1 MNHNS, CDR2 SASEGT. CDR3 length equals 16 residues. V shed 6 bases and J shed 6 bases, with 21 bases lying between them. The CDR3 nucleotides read TGTGCCAGCAGGGACGGGACTGGGGAACAGCGTCAGCCCCAGCATTTT. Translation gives CASRDGTGEQRQPQHF.

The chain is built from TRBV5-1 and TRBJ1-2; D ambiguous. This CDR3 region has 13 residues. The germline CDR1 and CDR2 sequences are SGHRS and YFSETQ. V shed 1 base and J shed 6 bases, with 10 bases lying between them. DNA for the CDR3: TGCGCCAGCAGCTTGAGGGAAACGAATGGCTACACCTTC. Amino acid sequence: CASSLRETNGYTF.

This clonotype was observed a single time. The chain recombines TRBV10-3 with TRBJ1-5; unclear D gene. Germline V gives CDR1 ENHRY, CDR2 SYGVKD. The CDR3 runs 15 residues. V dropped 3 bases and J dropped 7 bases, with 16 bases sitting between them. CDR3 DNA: TGTGCCATCAGTGAAAGGGAGTCGGATGGACAGCCCCAGCATTTT. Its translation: CAISERESDGQPQHF.

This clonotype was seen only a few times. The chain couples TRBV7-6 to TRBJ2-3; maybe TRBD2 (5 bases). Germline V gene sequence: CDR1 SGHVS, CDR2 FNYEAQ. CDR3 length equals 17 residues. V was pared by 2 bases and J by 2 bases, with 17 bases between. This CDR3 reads CASSLSSPGAVTDTQYF. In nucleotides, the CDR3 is TGTGCCAGCAGCTTATCCTCCCCTGGAGCGGTCACAGATACGCAGTATTTT.

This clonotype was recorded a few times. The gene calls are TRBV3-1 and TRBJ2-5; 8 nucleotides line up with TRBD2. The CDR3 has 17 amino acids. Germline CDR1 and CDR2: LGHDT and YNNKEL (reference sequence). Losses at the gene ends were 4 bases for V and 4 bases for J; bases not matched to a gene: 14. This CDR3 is CASSRAGGSIGGETQYF. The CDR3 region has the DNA TGTGCCAGCAGCCGGGCGGGAGGCTCCATCGGGGGAGAGACCCAGTACTTC.